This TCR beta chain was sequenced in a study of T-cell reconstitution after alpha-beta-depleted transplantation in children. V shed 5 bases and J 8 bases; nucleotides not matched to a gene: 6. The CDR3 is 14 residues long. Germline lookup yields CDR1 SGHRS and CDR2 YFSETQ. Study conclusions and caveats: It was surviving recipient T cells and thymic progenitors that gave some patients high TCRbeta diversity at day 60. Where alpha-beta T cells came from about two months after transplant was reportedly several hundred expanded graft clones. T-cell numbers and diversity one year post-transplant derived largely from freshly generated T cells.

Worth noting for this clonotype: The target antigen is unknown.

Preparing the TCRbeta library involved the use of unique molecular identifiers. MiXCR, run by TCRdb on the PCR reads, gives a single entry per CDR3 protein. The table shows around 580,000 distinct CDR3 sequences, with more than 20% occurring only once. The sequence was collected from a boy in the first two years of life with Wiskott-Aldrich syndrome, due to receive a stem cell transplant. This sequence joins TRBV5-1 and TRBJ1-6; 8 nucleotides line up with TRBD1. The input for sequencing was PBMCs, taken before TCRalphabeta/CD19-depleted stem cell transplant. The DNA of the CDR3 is TGCGCCAGCAGGCAGGGGGCGACGGATTCACCCCTCCACTTT. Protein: CASRQGATDSPLHF.